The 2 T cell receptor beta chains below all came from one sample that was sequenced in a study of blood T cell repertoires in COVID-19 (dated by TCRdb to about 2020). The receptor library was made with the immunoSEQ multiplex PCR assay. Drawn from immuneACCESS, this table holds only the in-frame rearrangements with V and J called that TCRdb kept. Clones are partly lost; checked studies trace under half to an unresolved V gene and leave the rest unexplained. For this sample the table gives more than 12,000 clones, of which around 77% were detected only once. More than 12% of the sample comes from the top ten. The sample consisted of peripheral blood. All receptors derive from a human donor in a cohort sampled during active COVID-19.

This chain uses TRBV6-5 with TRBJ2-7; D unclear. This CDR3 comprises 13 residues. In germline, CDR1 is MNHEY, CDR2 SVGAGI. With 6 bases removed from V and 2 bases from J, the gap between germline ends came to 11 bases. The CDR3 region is CASSVGGTYEQYF. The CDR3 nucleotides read TGTGCCAGCAGCGTAGGCGGTACCTACGAGCAGTACTTC.

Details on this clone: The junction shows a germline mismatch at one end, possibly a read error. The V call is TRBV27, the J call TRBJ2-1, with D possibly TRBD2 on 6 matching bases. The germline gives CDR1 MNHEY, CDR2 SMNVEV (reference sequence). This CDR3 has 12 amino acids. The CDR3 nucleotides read TGTGCCAGCAGTTTGGGCGGGACGCACGGGGTCTTC. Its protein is CASSLGGTHGVF.